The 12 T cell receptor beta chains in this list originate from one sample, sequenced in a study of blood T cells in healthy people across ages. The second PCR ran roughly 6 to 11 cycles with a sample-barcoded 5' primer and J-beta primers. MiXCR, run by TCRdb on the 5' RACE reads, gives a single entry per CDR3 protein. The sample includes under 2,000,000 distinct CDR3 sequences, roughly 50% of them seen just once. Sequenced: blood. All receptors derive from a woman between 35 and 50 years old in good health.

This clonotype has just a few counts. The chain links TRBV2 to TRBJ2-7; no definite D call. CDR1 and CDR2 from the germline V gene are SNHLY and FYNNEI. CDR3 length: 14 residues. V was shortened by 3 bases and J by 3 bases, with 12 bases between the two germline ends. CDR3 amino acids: CASSEDFRIYEQYF. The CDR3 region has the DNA TGTGCCAGCAGTGAGGATTTTAGAATCTACGAGCAGTACTTC.

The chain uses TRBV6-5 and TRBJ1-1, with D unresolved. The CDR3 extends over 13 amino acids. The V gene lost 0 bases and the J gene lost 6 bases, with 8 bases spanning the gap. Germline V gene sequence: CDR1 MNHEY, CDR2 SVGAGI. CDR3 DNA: TGTGCCAGCAGTTACTCGACCGGGGCTGAAGCTTTCTTT. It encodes CASSYSTGAEAFF.

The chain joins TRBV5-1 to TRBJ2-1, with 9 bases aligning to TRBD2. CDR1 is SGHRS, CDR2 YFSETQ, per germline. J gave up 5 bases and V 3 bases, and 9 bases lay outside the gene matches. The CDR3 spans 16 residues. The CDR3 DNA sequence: TGCGCCAGCAGCTCCTCAAGCGGGGGGATTAACAATGAGCAGTTCTTC. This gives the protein CASSSSSGGINNEQFF. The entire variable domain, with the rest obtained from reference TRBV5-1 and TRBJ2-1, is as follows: KAGVTQTPRYLIKTRGQQVTLSCSPISGHRSVSWYQQTPGQGLQFLFEYFSETQRNKGNFPGRFSGRQFSNSRSEMNVSTLELGDSALYLCASSSSSGGINNEQFFGPGTRLTVL.

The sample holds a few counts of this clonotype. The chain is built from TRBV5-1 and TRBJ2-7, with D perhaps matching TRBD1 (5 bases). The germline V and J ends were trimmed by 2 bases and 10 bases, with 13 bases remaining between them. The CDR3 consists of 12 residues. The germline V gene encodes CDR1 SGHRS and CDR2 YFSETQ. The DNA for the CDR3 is TGCGCCAGCAGCTTCGCAGGGTCGGAACAGTACTTC. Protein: CASSFAGSEQYF.

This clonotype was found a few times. For the CDR3, the DNA is TGTGCCAGCAGCCAAGATCGACTAAGGGGAGGGGTAGATACGCAGTATTTT. Translation: CASSQDRLRGGVDTQYF. The rearrangement uses TRBV3-1 and TRBJ2-3; 7 nucleotides agree with TRBD2. Germline trimming cut 0 bases from V and 5 bases from J; bases unmatched to any gene: 11. Germline V gene lookup returns CDR1 LGHDT and CDR2 YNNKEL (reference sequence). The CDR3 has 17 residues.

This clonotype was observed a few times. The CDR3 region is CSAGRKGGLGTQYF. DNA of the CDR3: TGCAGTGCTGGACGCAAGGGTGGGCTTGGGACCCAGTACTTC. This sequence joins TRBV20-1 and TRBJ2-5; D not certain. Germline values: CDR1 DFQATT, CDR2 SNEGSKA (reference sequence). The ends were cut back, 5 bases at V and 7 bases at J, with 20 bases in the middle. The CDR3 loop spans 14 amino acids.

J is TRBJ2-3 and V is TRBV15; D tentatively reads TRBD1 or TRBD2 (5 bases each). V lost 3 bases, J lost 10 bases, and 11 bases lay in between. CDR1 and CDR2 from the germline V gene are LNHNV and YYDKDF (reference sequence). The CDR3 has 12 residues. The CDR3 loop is CATSRRMGPQYF. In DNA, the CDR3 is TGTGCCACCAGCAGGCGGATGGGACCGCAGTATTTT.

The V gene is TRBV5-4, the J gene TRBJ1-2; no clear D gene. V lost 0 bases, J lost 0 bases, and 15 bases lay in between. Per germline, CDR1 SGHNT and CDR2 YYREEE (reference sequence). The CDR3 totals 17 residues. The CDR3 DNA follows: TGTGCCAGCAGCTTGGATGTTCGGGCAAGGACTAACTATGGCTACACCTTC. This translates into CASSLDVRARTNYGYTF.

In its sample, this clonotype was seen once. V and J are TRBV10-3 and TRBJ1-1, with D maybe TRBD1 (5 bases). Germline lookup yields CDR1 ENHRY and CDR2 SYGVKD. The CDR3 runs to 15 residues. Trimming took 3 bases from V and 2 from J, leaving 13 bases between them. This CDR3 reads CAISDWVGANTEAFF. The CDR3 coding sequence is TGTGCCATCAGTGACTGGGTAGGGGCCAACACTGAAGCTTTCTTT.

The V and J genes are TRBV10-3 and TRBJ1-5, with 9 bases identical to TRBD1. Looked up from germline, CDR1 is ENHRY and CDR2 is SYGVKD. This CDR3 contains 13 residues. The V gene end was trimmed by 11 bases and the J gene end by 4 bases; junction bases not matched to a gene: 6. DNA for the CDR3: TGTGCCGCCGGGACAGGGTCAAATCAGCCCCAGCATTTT. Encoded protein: CAAGTGSNQPQHF.

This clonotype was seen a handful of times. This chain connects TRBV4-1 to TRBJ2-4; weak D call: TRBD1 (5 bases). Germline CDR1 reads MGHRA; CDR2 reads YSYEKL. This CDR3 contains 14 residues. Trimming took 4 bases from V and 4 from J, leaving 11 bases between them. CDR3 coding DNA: TGCGCCAGCAGCCTCCAGGGTATAAAAAACATTCAGTACTTC. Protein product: CASSLQGIKNIQYF.

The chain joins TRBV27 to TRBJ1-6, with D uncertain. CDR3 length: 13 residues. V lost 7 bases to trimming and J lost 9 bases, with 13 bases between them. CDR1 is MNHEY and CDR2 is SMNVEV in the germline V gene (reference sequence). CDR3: CASNGRVGSPLHF. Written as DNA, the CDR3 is TGTGCCAGCAACGGACGGGTGGGTTCACCCCTCCACTTT.